This T cell receptor (beta chain) came from a study of T cell responses to AZD1222 COVID-19 vaccine. The protocol was immunoSEQ multiplex PCR, while the TCRdb copy is restricted to in-frame clones and leaves out a portion. The repertoire holds approximately 140,000 clones, about 93% seen once, with about 3.3% in the top ten. Sequenced here: peripheral blood, sampled 28 days after the second AZD1222 dose. This TCR was recovered from an adult who received the AZD1222 COVID-19 vaccine.

As DNA, the CDR3 is TGTGCCTGGAGTTATAGCAATCAGCCCCAGCATTTT. Protein sequence: CAWSYSNQPQHF. The chain joins TRBV30 to TRBJ1-5; D not resolved. Germline CDR1 is GTSNPN and CDR2 is SVGIG (reference sequence). V dropped 2 bases and J dropped 0 bases, with 2 bases sitting between them. The CDR3 spans 12 residues.